This T cell receptor (beta chain) was recovered during a study of identical twins. Study-level points and caveats: When twins shared out-of-frame alpha sequences, those sequences had excess low generation probability. In cord blood, abundant beta clonotypes had fewer insertions; memory showed no trend. Models predicted too little out-of-frame TCR alpha sharing in monozygotic twins.

cDNA molecules carried unique molecular identifiers, and template switching added a universal primer site. One entry per CDR3 protein, called by TCRdb with MiXCR from the 5' RACE reads. The data contain approximately 1.8 million distinct CDR3 sequences, less than 40% of them singletons. Looked up from germline, CDR1 is PRHDT and CDR2 is FYEKMQ (reference sequence). Trimming removed 3 bases at V and 0 bases at J, with 12 bases between. There are 15 residues in the CDR3. A word on this clonotype: Its antigen remains unidentified.

The material sequenced was cord blood. This sequence originates from a newborn girl in good health. The chain joins TRBV13 to TRBJ2-7; D unresolved. The CDR3 DNA sequence: TGTGCCAGCAGCTTTCTCGACGGTCCCTCCTACGAGCAGTACTTC. Protein product: CASSFLDGPSYEQYF.